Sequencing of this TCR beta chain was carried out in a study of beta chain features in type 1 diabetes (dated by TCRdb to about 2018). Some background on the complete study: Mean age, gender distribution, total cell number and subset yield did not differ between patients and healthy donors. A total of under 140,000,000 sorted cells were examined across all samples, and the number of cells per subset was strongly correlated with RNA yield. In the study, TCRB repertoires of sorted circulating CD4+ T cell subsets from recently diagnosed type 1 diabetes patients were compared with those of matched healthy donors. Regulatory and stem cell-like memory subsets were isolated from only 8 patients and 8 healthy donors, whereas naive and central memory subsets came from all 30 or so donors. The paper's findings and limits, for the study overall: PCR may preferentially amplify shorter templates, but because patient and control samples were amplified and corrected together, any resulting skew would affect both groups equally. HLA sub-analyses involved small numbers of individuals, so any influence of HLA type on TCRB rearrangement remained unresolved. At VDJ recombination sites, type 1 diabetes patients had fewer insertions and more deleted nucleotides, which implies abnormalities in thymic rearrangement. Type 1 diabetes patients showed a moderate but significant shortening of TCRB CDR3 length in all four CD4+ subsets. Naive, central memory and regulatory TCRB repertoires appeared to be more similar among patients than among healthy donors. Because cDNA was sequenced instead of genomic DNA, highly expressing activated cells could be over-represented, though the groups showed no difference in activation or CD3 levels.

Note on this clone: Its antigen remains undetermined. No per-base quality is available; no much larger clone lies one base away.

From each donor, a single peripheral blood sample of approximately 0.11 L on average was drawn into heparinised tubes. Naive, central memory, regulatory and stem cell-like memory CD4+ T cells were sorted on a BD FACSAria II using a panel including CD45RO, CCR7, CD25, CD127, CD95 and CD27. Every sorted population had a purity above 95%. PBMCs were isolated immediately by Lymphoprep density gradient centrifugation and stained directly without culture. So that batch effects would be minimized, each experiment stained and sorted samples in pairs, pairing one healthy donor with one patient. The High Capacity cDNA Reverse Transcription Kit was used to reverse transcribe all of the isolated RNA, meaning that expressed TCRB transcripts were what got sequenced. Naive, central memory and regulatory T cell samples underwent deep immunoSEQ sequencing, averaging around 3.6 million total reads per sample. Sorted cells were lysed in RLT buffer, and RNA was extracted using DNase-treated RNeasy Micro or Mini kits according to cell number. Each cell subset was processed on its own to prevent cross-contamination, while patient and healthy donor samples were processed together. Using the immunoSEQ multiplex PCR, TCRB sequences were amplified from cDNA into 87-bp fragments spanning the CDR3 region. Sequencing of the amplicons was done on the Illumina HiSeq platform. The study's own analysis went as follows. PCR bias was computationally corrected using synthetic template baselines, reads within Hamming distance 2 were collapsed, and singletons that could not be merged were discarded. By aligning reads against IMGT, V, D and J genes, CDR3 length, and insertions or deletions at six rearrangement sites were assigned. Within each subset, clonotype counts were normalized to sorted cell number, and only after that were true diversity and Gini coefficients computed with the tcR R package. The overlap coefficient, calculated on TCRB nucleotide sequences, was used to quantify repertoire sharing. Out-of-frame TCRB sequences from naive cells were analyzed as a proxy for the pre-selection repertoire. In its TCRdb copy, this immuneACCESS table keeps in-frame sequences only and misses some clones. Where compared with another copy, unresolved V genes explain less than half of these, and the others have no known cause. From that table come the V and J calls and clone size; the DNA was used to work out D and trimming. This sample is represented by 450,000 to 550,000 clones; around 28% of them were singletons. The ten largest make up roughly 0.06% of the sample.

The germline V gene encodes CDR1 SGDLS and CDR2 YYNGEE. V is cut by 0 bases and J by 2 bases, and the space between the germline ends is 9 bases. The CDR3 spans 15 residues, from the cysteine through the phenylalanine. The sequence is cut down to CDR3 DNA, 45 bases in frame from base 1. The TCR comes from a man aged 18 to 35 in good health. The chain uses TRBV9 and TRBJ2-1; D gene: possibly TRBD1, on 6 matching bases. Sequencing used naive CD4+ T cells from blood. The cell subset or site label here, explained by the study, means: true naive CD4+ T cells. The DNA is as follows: TGTGCCAGCAGCGTAGGGACAGCCACCTACAATGAGCAGTTCTTC. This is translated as CASSVGTATYNEQFF.